These 9 T cell receptor beta chains originate from one sample sequenced in a study of blood T cell repertoires in COVID-19. Libraries were prepared by immunoSEQ multiplex PCR; TCRdb keeps only in-frame clonotypes and omits some of them. The sample yields approximately 280,000 clones, roughly 90% seen once. Sequences were obtained from PBMCs or T cells enriched from blood (not recorded which). The receptors here all came from a woman under 30 with acute COVID-19.

This clone has only one observation. The chain uses TRBV10-2 and TRBJ2-3; TRBD1 matches at 7 bases. CDR3 length: 13 residues. The V segment lost 7 bases and the J segment 0 bases; nucleotides outside the gene matches: 1. Germline V gives CDR1 WSHSY, CDR2 SAAADI. CDR3 in DNA: TGCGCCAGCAAACAGGGGAGCACAGATACGCAGTATTTT. This codes for CASKQGSTDTQYF.

CDR3 bases: TGTGCCAGCAGCCTAACACCGCCCGGGACTAGCTCCTACGAGCAGTACTTC. This gives the protein CASSLTPPGTSSYEQYF. The chain recombines TRBV7-8 with TRBJ2-7; 8 bases line up with TRBD2. Germline V gives CDR1 SGHVS, CDR2 FQNEAQ. This CDR3 spans 17 amino acids. V shed 5 bases and J 0 bases; nucleotides not matched to a gene: 12. Complete variable domain (other parts from reference TRBV7-8 and TRBJ2-7): GAGVSQSPRYKVAKRGQDVALRCDPISGHVSLFWYQQALGQGPEFLTYFQNEAQLDKSGLPSDRFFAERPEGSVSTLKIQRTQQEDSAVYLCASSLTPPGTSSYEQYFGPGTRLTVT.

J is TRBJ2-1 and V is TRBV7-2, with 13 bases matching TRBD2. Germline V gene lookup returns CDR1 SGHTA and CDR2 FQGNSA. The CDR3 totals 14 residues. V was pared by 5 bases and J by 12 bases, with 7 bases of the junction left unmatched. CDR3 DNA sequence: TGTGCCAGCAGCCTAAAGGGACTAGCGGGGTTGCAGTTCTTC. Translated: CASSLKGLAGLQFF.

V and J are TRBV10-3 and TRBJ2-7; D unresolved. Trimming stripped 5 bases from V and 5 bases from J, with 7 bases between. Germline lookup yields CDR1 ENHRY and CDR2 SYGVKD. The CDR3 covers 11 residues. CDR3 DNA: TGTGCCATCAGTTTCAGTGACGAGCAGTACTTC. This translates into CAISFSDEQYF.

The CDR3 bases are TGTGCCAGCAGCTCTCGACTAGAGTTGACCGGGGAGCTGTTTTTT. Its translation is CASSSRLELTGELFF. The rearrangement links TRBV4-2 to TRBJ2-2, with a weak D call TRBD2 (6 bases). Germline V gives CDR1 LGHNA, CDR2 YNFKEQ. The CDR3 length is 15 residues. Trimming cost V 5 bases and J 5 bases, with 15 bases left between them.

The V call is TRBV15, the J call TRBJ2-3; 7 nucleotides align to TRBD2. Losses at the gene ends were 0 bases for V and 0 bases for J; bases not matched to a gene: 9. Germline lookup yields CDR1 LNHNV and CDR2 YYDKDF (reference sequence). The CDR3 is made up of 18 amino acids. The CDR3 spells CATSRDAASGTSTDTQYF. DNA for the CDR3: TGTGCCACCAGCAGAGATGCTGCTAGCGGAACTAGCACAGATACGCAGTATTTT.

The rearrangement links TRBV4-3 to TRBJ2-5, with 8 bases identical to TRBD2. The CDR3 spans 15 residues. Germline V gives CDR1 LGHNA, CDR2 YSLEER. J gave up 0 bases and V 3 bases, and 3 bases lay outside the gene matches. CDR3 sequence reads: CASSQGSGNQETQYF. CDR3 DNA sequence: TGCGCCAGCAGCCAGGGTAGCGGGAACCAAGAGACCCAGTACTTC.

The rearrangement joins TRBV28 to TRBJ2-7; TRBD2 aligns across 13 bases. Per germline, CDR1 MDHEN and CDR2 SYDVKM. V lost 2 bases, J lost 3 bases, and 7 bases stayed unmatched. The length of the CDR3 is 17 residues. The CDR3 sequence is CASSLDRTSGRYYEQYF. Written as DNA, the CDR3 is TGTGCCAGCAGTTTAGACAGGACTAGCGGGAGATACTACGAGCAGTACTTC. Full variable domain (missing parts from reference TRBV28 and TRBJ2-7): DVKVTQSSRYLVKRTGEKVFLECVQDMDHENMFWYRQDPGLGLRLIYFSYDVKMKEKGDIPEGYSVSREKKERFSLILESASTNQTSMYLCASSLDRTSGRYYEQYFGPGTRLTVT.

This sequence joins TRBV28 and TRBJ1-1; the D is unclear. Germline CDR1 reads MDHEN; CDR2 reads SYDVKM. The CDR3 is 14 amino acids. The CDR3 loop is CVIGLIFGNTEAFF. The DNA of the CDR3 is TGTGTCATCGGTCTGATTTTTGGTAACACTGAAGCTTTCTTT.